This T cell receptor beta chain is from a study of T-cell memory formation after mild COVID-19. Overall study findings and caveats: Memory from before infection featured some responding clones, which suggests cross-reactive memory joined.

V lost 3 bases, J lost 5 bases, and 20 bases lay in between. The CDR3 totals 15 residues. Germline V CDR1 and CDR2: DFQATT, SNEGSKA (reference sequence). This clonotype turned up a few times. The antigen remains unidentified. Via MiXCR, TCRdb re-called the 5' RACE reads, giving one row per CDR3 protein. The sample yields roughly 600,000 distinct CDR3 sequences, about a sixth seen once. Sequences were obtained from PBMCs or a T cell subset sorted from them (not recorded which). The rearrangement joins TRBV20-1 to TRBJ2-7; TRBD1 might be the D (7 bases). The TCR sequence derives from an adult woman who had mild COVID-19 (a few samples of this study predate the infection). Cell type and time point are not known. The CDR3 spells CSARGGDRVIHEQYF. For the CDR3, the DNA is TGCAGTGCTAGGGGGGGAGACAGGGTGATCCACGAGCAGTACTTC.